This is a list of T cell receptor beta chains from one sample in a study of cytomegalovirus exposure and HLA in healthy donors. Produced via immunoSEQ multiplex PCR; TCRdb's table is partial and in-frame only. The sample holds 160,000 or so clones, around 80% seen once. Material: PBMCs. These receptors originate from a young woman in good health and CMV-seronegative. The CDR3 runs from the conserved cysteine through the conserved F or W.

>TRBJ1-5|TRBV5-1
CASSEGGSNQPQHF
>TRBJ1-1|TRBV15
CATSRAPGQGNTEAFF
>TRBJ2-1|TRBV19
CASSSLGGYTEQFF
>TRBJ2-2|TRBV28
CASRKPNTGELFF
>TRBJ1-2|TRBV6-5
CASSYYFQGNYGYTF
>TRBJ1-1|TRBV18
CASSPVLVGQGAEAFF
>TRBJ2-3|TRBV28
CASGIAGASTDTQYF
>TRBJ1-2|TRBV10-3
CAINHRGVSYGYTF
>TRBJ1-4|TRBV25-1
CASSEAGSGDRLFF
>TRBJ1-1|TRBV30
CAWSVQYTEAFF
>TRBJ2-2|TRBV28
CASSLTRGLNTGELFF
>TRBJ1-2|TRBV4-1
CASSQEGQGYGYTF
>TRBJ2-2|TRBV18
CASSPPYGGTNTGELFF
>TRBJ1-2|TRBV18
CASSGSNYGYTF
>TRBJ2-2|TRBV6-1
CATTWTGELFF
>TRBJ1-4|TRBV4-1
CASSQGQLLNEKLFF
>TRBJ2-7|TRBV2
CASSRDLDEQYF
>TRBJ2-7|TRBV7-9
CASSTAGKGSYEQYF
>TRBJ2-3|TRBV5-1
CASSGDSGGATDTQYF
>TRBJ1-2|TRBV6-5
CASSWGRTANYGYTF
>TRBJ2-3|TRBV6-1
CASSELGGDTQYF
>TRBJ1-1|TRBV28
CASSLSGGTREAFF
>TRBJ2-5|TRBV5-1
CASSLTGTRVETQYF